This T cell receptor beta chain was observed in a study of blood T cell repertoires in COVID-19 (dated by TCRdb to 2020 to 2022). With respect to the entire study: Samples covering the acute and convalescent phases of COVID-19 were provided by collaborators in the United States, Italy and Spain. Samples were obtained from the ongoing ImmuneRACE study (first 160 participants) and from roughly 1,300 subjects provided by 6 global collaborators. Where available, HLA class I and class II types were obtained from metadata supplied by the sample provider rather than from assay-based typing. The material from the prospective study consisted of cDNA or gDNA derived from T cells, B-cell-depleted T cells, or PBMCs. Subjects who had been exposed to COVID-19, were actively infected with it, or had recovered from it provided the deeply sampled blood TCRbeta repertoires that made up the dataset. A de-identified subject ID, COVID-19 status, age in years and sex were almost always included in the sample metadata. The repertoires were released in a freely available public database intended as a resource for research on the immune response to SARS-CoV-2.

The immunoSEQ Assay, a bias-controlled multiplex PCR, was used to amplify TCRbeta CDR3 regions from genomic DNA. On the authors' methods: The number of nucleated cells in each sample was estimated by amplification of reference gene primers within the assay. Sequence reads were collapsed and filtered to measure the absolute abundance of every unique TCRbeta CDR3 rearrangement. For each sample, productive Simpson clonality was calculated as the square root of Simpson's diversity index across productive rearrangements. TCRdb limited this immuneACCESS table to in-frame rearrangements with V and J called. A share of clones is missing; checked studies link under half to unresolved V genes, and the rest is unexplained. From that table come the V and J calls and clone size; the DNA was used to work out D and trimming. This sample lists under 200,000 clones; about 90% were detected once. The ten largest clonotypes hold 20% to 25% of the sample.

Notes on this clone: Its binding antigen is unknown. Nothing much larger sits one base from this clone, and base qualities are not available.

Each collaborating institution followed its own protocols to collect whole blood in K2EDTA tubes. For TCRbeta analysis, collaborators shipped samples in one of three forms: frozen whole blood, isolated PBMCs, or DNA extracted from either of those sample types. Summary of the overall study and its limitations: Clinical and demographic metadata were provided uncurated, with the amount varying by source and participant.

The CDR3 runs 15 residues from the cysteine to the phenylalanine. The sequence is cut down to CDR3 DNA, 45 bases in frame from base 1. Sequences MNHEY (CDR1) and SVGEGT (CDR2) are obtained from the germline V gene. The junction shows trimming of 5 bases on V and 1 base on J, and the gene matches do not reach 7 bases of it. The sample comprised peripheral blood. This receptor chain uses TRBV6-2 or TRBV6-3 and TRBJ1-1; a stretch of 7 junction bases matches TRBD1. The clonotype was recovered from a man aged 55 to 70 with active or convalescent COVID-19. Here the CDR3 is given as CASSRTDRSNTEAFF. At the DNA level, the sequence is TGTGCCAGCAGTAGGACGGACAGGTCGAACACTGAAGCTTTCTTT.